This record looks at one T cell receptor (beta chain) sequence and its context. Combining a sample-barcoded 5' primer with a J-beta primer mix, a second PCR ran for roughly 6 to 12 cycles. Every molecule of cDNA carried a tag from a template-switch adaptor with 12 random nucleotides. TCRdb reanalysed the 5' RACE reads using MiXCR and keeps one entry per CDR3 protein. The table lists over a million distinct CDR3 sequences, approximately 25% of them singletons. This record belongs to a study of blood T cells in healthy people across ages. Per the germline V gene, CDR1 is LGHNA and CDR2 is YNFKEQ. This CDR3 region has 15 residues. The data were also submitted as part of a second study, on T cells of mothers and their children. In that study: Over 9 million reads per mother and about 3 million per child were obtained.

The V gene is TRBV4-2, the J gene TRBJ2-5, with D possibly TRBD2 on 6 matching bases. The closer fit of TRBJ2-1 to the DNA end suggests the J call may be wrong. This clonotype originated in a girl aged 2-10 years in good health. The sequenced sample was blood. CDR3 DNA sequence: TGTGCCAGCAGCCAAACACTAGCAAGAAACAATGAGCAGTTCTTC. Its translation: CASSQTLARNNEQFF.